A single sample is the source of the 28 T cell receptor beta chains below, sequenced in a study of OX40 agonist ivuxolimab in advanced cancers. Libraries were prepared by immunoSEQ multiplex PCR; TCRdb keeps only in-frame clonotypes and omits some of them. The table includes about 28,000 clones, approximately 84% detected once. Specimen: CD4+ or CD8+ T cells sorted from blood, collected in a trial of the OX40 agonist ivuxolimab. Receptors originate from an adult with an advanced solid tumor such as melanoma, head and neck, liver or kidney cancer.

This rearrangement joins TRBV7-2 to TRBJ2-3; no firm D call. Germline lookup yields CDR1 SGHTA and CDR2 FQGNSA. V lost 2 bases and J 0 bases, leaving 6 bases between the germline ends. The CDR3 spans 14 residues. CDR3: CASSLSSSTDTQYF. CDR3 sequence (DNA): TGTGCCAGCAGCTTATCTTCTAGCACAGATACGCAGTATTTT.

This chain connects TRBV27 to TRBJ2-5, with D hard to call. Germline CDR1 and CDR2: MNHEY and SMNVEV (reference sequence). V lost 6 bases and J lost 5, with 16 bases in between. The CDR3 spans 14 residues. The CDR3 coding sequence is TGTGCCAGCAGCAAGCAGGAGAGTAGCGAGACCCAGTACTTC. It yields the protein CASSKQESSETQYF.

V gene TRBV11-3 combines with J gene TRBJ2-1, with 7 nucleotides matching TRBD2. The trim removed 7 bases at V and 6 bases at J, leaving 18 bases unmatched. The germline V gene has CDR1 SGHNT and CDR2 YENEEA. This CDR3 region has 17 residues. This CDR3 is CASTPPDGLGTGNEQFF. CDR3 bases: TGTGCCAGCACTCCCCCCGATGGACTAGGGACGGGCAATGAGCAGTTCTTC.

This chain connects TRBV6-5 to TRBJ2-3; D remains ambiguous. The CDR3 length is 14 residues. V lost 0 bases to trimming and J lost 6 bases, with 10 bases between them. CDR1 and CDR2 from the germline V gene are MNHEY and SVGAGI. For the CDR3, the DNA is TGTGCCAGCAGTTACTCGAGTCCCCCGGATACGCAGTATTTT. This translates into CASSYSSPPDTQYF.

The V gene is TRBV19, the J gene TRBJ1-6; no definite D call. This CDR3 has 14 residues. Germline V gene lookup returns CDR1 LNHDA and CDR2 SQIVND (reference sequence). Trimming stripped 8 bases from V and 9 bases from J, with 17 bases between. In DNA form, the CDR3 reads TGTGCCAGTTCGGAGATCGGAGGTGGTTCACCCCTCCACTTT. Its protein product is CASSEIGGGSPLHF. Looking up the rest from reference TRBV19 and TRBJ1-6 gives the full variable domain: DGGITQSPKYLFRKEGQNVTLSCEQNLNHDAMYWYRQDPGQGLRLIYYSQIVNDFQKGDIAEGYSVSREKKESFPLTVTSAQKNPTAFYLCASSEIGGGSPLHFGNGTRLTVT.

The V and J genes are TRBV30 and TRBJ1-3, with D tentatively TRBD1 (6 bases). Trimming stripped 5 bases from V and 3 bases from J, with 8 bases between. Germline CDR1 GTSNPN, CDR2 SVGIG (reference sequence). The CDR3 runs 12 residues. The CDR3 coding sequence is TGTGCCTGGGCAGGGGTTGGAAACACCATATATTTT. Translated, it gives CAWAGVGNTIYF.

About this clone: This may be a read error, as it is one base from a much larger clone. V usage is TRBV11-3 and J usage is TRBJ2-2; TRBD1 agrees at 8 bases. This CDR3 has 14 amino acids. V dropped 5 bases and J dropped 7; count of bases not matched to a gene: 6. The germline V gene encodes CDR1 SGHNT and CDR2 YENEEA. The CDR3 sequence is CASSPRGRNGELFF. The CDR3 region has the DNA TGTGCCAGCAGCCCCAGGGGGCGTAACGGGGAGCTGTTTTTT.

The chain employs TRBV11-2 and TRBJ1-2, with 7 bases that match TRBD1. Germline-derived CDR1 and CDR2 are SGHAT and FQNNGV. The CDR3 consists of 16 residues. Trimming cost V 1 base and J 4 bases; bases outside gene matches: 9. CDR3 in DNA: TGTGCCAGCAGCTTAGGGACAGGTTTTTTTGTCTATGGCTACACCTTC. This codes for CASSLGTGFFVYGYTF.

The V gene is TRBV13, the J gene TRBJ1-6, with TRBD1 matching 10 bases. J gave up 7 bases and V 5 bases, and 5 bases lay outside the gene matches. The germline CDR1 and CDR2 sequences are PRHDT and FYEKMQ (reference sequence). The CDR3 spans 15 residues. CDR3 nucleotide sequence: TGTGCCAGCAGCCTCCGGGACAGGGGAAATTCACCCCTCCACTTT. Its translation: CASSLRDRGNSPLHF.

This chain joins TRBV9 and TRBJ1-1; D is uncertain. The V and J ends lost 0 bases and 7 bases respectively, with 25 bases between them. Looked up from germline, CDR1 is SGDLS and CDR2 is YYNGEE. CDR3 length: 18 amino acids. The CDR3 sequence is CASSVDAVPTGIYFEAFF. Written as DNA, the CDR3 is TGTGCCAGCAGCGTAGATGCCGTACCGACCGGGATCTATTTTGAAGCTTTCTTT.

The chain employs TRBV7-6 and TRBJ2-7, with TRBD2 as a possible D gene (6 bases). The CDR3 is made up of 13 amino acids. Germline CDR1 reads SGHVS; CDR2 reads FNYEAQ. V lost 5 bases and J lost 1, with 9 bases in between. CDR3 DNA sequence: TGTGCCAGCAGCCTTAGCGGTTCCTACGAGCAGTACTTC. It encodes CASSLSGSYEQYF.

This rearrangement joins TRBV5-4 to TRBJ1-1; perhaps TRBD1 as D (5 bases). Trimming removed 5 bases from V and 8 bases from J, with 16 bases in between. In germline, CDR1 is SGHNT, CDR2 YYREEE (reference sequence). The CDR3 covers 13 residues. In DNA form, the CDR3 reads TGTGCCAGCAGGAACCGGGACGCTTCCGAAGCTTTCTTT. Its protein is CASRNRDASEAFF. Full variable domain (outside the CDR3, taken from reference TRBV5-4 and TRBJ1-1): ETGVTQSPTHLIKTRGQQVTLRCSSQSGHNTVSWYQQALGQGPQFIFQYYREEENGRGNFPPRFSGLQFPNYSSELNVNALELDDSALYLCASRNRDASEAFFGQGTRLTVV.

For this clone: A far larger clone lies a single base away; this is likely a read error. The V gene is TRBV15, the J gene TRBJ1-2; D uncertain. The V gene lost 7 bases and the J gene lost 4 bases, with 13 bases spanning the gap. This CDR3 is built from 13 residues. Germline values: CDR1 LNHNV, CDR2 YYDKDF (reference sequence). The DNA of the CDR3 is TGTGCCACCAACGTGTTGACCTTCTATGGCTACACCTTC. As protein: CATNVLTFYGYTF.

The chain recombines TRBV10-3 with TRBJ1-2, with D tentatively TRBD1 (5 bases). This CDR3 contains 12 residues. Germline CDR1 and CDR2: ENHRY and SYGVKD. Trimming took 4 bases from V and 6 from J, leaving 9 bases between them. CDR3 residues: CAISGGRDGYTF. The CDR3 nucleotides are TGTGCCATCAGTGGGGGCCGAGATGGCTACACCTTC.

The chain uses TRBV2 and TRBJ1-1, with 8 bases aligning to TRBD1. The V segment lost 8 bases and the J segment 6 bases; nucleotides outside the gene matches: 5. This CDR3 has 12 residues. The germline CDR1 and CDR2 sequences are SNHLY and FYNNEI. CDR3 protein: CASQGARAEAFF. CDR3 nucleotides: TGTGCCAGCCAGGGGGCGCGGGCTGAAGCTTTCTTT. Drawing the rest from reference TRBV2 and TRBJ1-1, the complete variable domain is EPEVTQTPSHQVTQMGQEVILRCVPISNHLYFYWYRQILGQKVEFLVSFYNNEISEKSEIFDDQFSVERPDGSNFTLKIRSTKLEDSAMYFCASQGARAEAFFGQGTRLTVV.

The genes are TRBV29-1 and TRBJ2-1; no reliable D call. The CDR3 has 13 amino acids. V lost 7 bases to trimming and J lost 0 bases, with 10 bases between them. The germline V gene has CDR1 SQVTM and CDR2 ANQGSEA. The DNA for the CDR3 is TGCAGCGCCGACGGACCCTCCTACAATGAGCAGTTCTTC. Amino acids: CSADGPSYNEQFF.

The CDR3 spells CASSPDFWTYSNQPQHF. The CDR3, as DNA: TGTGCCAGCAGCCCCGACTTCTGGACTTATAGCAATCAGCCCCAGCATTTT. The gene calls are TRBV27 and TRBJ1-5; D is ambiguous. Trimming took off 6 bases at V and 0 bases at J, with 18 bases between the two ends. This CDR3 is built from 17 residues. CDR1 MNHEY and CDR2 SMNVEV come from the germline V gene (reference sequence).

The chain combines TRBV5-1 with TRBJ2-5; D is possibly TRBD2 (6 bases). The CDR3 is 16 residues long. The germline V gene has CDR1 SGHRS and CDR2 YFSETQ. Between the trimmed V and J ends, which lost 1 base and 4 bases, there was a span of 17 bases. This chain's CDR3 is CASSLLLLATGETQYF. The CDR3 nucleotides read TGCGCCAGCAGCTTGCTACTACTAGCCACGGGAGAGACCCAGTACTTC.

CDR3 loop: CAWSEHPAGGSPLHF. Written as DNA, the CDR3 is TGTGCCTGGAGTGAGCACCCCGCAGGGGGGTCACCCCTCCACTTT. The rearrangement joins TRBV30 to TRBJ1-6, with 7 nucleotides matching TRBD1. V trimming: 1 base; J trimming: 10 bases; junction bases outside the gene matches: 10. This CDR3 is 15 amino acids long. The germline V gene encodes CDR1 GTSNPN and CDR2 SVGIG (reference sequence).

This clone was observed once. V usage is TRBV11-3 and J usage is TRBJ2-4; D is unresolved. This CDR3 is built from 11 residues. The V and J ends lost 4 bases and 9 bases respectively, with 7 bases between them. CDR1 is SGHNT and CDR2 is YENEEA in the germline V gene. The CDR3 DNA follows: TGTGCCAGCAGCTCGATGAGCATTCAGTACTTC. This encodes CASSSMSIQYF.

The chain joins TRBV6-5 to TRBJ2-4; 7 nucleotides line up with TRBD2. The CDR3 spans 14 residues. With V trimmed by 5 bases and J by 0 bases, 1 base remained unmatched. In germline, CDR1 is MNHEY, CDR2 SVGAGI. CDR3 sequence reads: CASSPSGAKNIQYF. DNA for the CDR3: TGTGCCAGCAGTCCTAGCGGAGCCAAAAACATTCAGTACTTC.

The CDR3 region is CASSASSTDTQYF. The CDR3 DNA reads TGTGCCAGCAGTGCATCTAGCACAGATACGCAGTATTTT. V and J are TRBV6-4 and TRBJ2-3; D remains ambiguous. CDR1 and CDR2 (germline): MRHNA, SNTAGT. This CDR3 contains 13 residues. Trimming shortened V by 4 bases and J by 0 bases, and 5 bases separated the two germline ends.

This clone appeared once. The chain combines TRBV30 with TRBJ1-5; no reliable D call. This CDR3 region has 13 residues. CDR1 GTSNPN and CDR2 SVGIG come from the germline V gene (reference sequence). With 2 bases removed from V and 1 base from J, the gap between germline ends came to 6 bases. The CDR3 loop reads CAWSTGSNQPQHF. The CDR3 DNA reads TGTGCCTGGAGTACTGGGAGCAATCAGCCCCAGCATTTT.

The chain is built from TRBV15 and TRBJ2-2; no clear D. CDR3 size: 16 residues. V was trimmed by 0 bases and J by 3 bases, leaving 11 bases between them. Germline V CDR1 and CDR2: LNHNV, YYDKDF (reference sequence). CDR3 in amino acids: CATSRDITLHTGELFF. The CDR3 coding sequence is TGTGCCACCAGCAGAGATATTACCCTACACACCGGGGAGCTGTTTTTT.

This chain uses TRBV10-3 with TRBJ1-1; D perhaps matches TRBD1 (5 bases). Germline CDR1 is ENHRY and CDR2 is SYGVKD. The V gene lost 10 bases and the J gene lost 2 bases, with 11 bases spanning the gap. The CDR3 is 12 residues long. The CDR3 is CATSGPNTEAFF. In DNA, the CDR3 is TGTGCCACCTCGGGGCCAAACACTGAAGCTTTCTTT.

The J gene is TRBJ2-2, the V gene TRBV7-9; a weak D match, TRBD1 (6 bases). The germline CDR1 and CDR2 sequences are SEHNR and FQNEAQ (reference sequence). The CDR3 length is 18 residues. V lost 1 base and J 5 bases, leaving 20 bases between the germline ends. CDR3: CASSLGGETGRSTGELFF. CDR3 nucleotides: TGTGCCAGCAGCTTAGGTGGGGAAACAGGGCGATCTACCGGGGAGCTGTTTTTT.

This rearrangement joins TRBV4-1 to TRBJ1-1; TRBD1 aligns across 7 bases. The CDR3 has 16 residues. With 1 base clipped from V and 0 bases from J, the junction kept 5 bases outside the gene matches. From germline, CDR1 is MGHRA and CDR2 YSYEKL. CDR3 DNA sequence: TGCGCCAGCAGCCAAGTGCCAGGGGGTATGAACACTGAAGCTTTCTTT. Residues: CASSQVPGGMNTEAFF.

CDR3 in DNA: TGTGCCAGCAGCCCATTGAGAAGCGGGGCAGACAATGAGCAGTTCTTC. Translating gives CASSPLRSGADNEQFF. The chain employs TRBV7-9 and TRBJ2-1; 7 nucleotides agree with TRBD2. The germline V gene encodes CDR1 SEHNR and CDR2 FQNEAQ (reference sequence). Trimming took 5 bases from V and 5 from J; bases not matched to a gene: 12. The CDR3 runs to 16 residues.